Below are 26 T cell receptor beta chains sequenced from a single sample in a study of cytomegalovirus exposure and HLA in healthy donors. 60 Vbeta and 13 Jbeta primers were used in PCR. Data came from immunoSEQ multiplex PCR; TCRdb stores just in-frame clones and leaves some out. The data show about 110,000 clones, around 72% seen once. The sequenced material came from PBMCs. These receptors all stem from a middle-aged woman in good health and CMV-seropositive.

The V and J genes are TRBV27 and TRBJ1-6, with 7 bases fitting TRBD1. Germline CDR1 MNHEY, CDR2 SMNVEV (reference sequence). The CDR3 has 15 amino acids. The junction had 12 bases not matched to a gene; V was cut back by 8 bases and J by 8 bases. CDR3 loop: CASRASTGVDSPLHF. CDR3 DNA sequence: TGTGCCAGCCGAGCTTCAACAGGGGTCGATTCACCCCTCCACTTT.

This clone was seen a handful of times. V and J are TRBV9 and TRBJ2-3; D uncertain. The CDR3 runs 14 residues. Trimming stripped 2 bases from V and 6 bases from J, with 13 bases between. Per the germline V gene, CDR1 is SGDLS and CDR2 is YYNGEE. DNA for the CDR3: TGTGCCAGCAGCGTTTTCAGCGTAGCCGATACGCAGTATTTT. Translated, it gives CASSVFSVADTQYF.

The V and J genes are TRBV7-9 and TRBJ1-1; D unclear. Germline V gives CDR1 SEHNR, CDR2 FQNEAQ (reference sequence). The CDR3 sequence is 13 residues long. V was clipped by 3 bases and J by 3 bases, with 8 bases between them. The CDR3 region has the DNA TGTGCCAGCAGCTTGTGGGAGTACACTGAAGCTTTCTTT. It translates to CASSLWEYTEAFF.

CDR3 sequence: CASSQGSPAGKYGYTF. In DNA, the CDR3 is TGTGCCAGCAGCCAAGGGAGCCCGGCGGGGAAGTATGGCTACACCTTC. This chain uses TRBV14 with TRBJ1-2; unclear D gene. Trimming shortened V by 1 base and J by 5 bases, and 17 bases separated the two germline ends. The CDR3 contains 16 residues. CDR1 SGHDN and CDR2 FVKESK come from the germline V gene.

The chain links TRBV19 to TRBJ1-2; 7 nucleotides match TRBD1. The CDR3 consists of 12 residues. The germline gives CDR1 LNHDA, CDR2 SQIVND (reference sequence). V lost 4 bases, J lost 8 bases, and 4 bases stayed unmatched. The CDR3 spells CASSRQGNGYTF. The CDR3 nucleotides read TGTGCCAGTAGTAGACAGGGAAACGGCTACACCTTC. Full variable domain (rest looked up from reference TRBV19 and TRBJ1-2): DGGITQSPKYLFRKEGQNVTLSCEQNLNHDAMYWYRQDPGQGLRLIYYSQIVNDFQKGDIAEGYSVSREKKESFPLTVTSAQKNPTAFYLCASSRQGNGYTFGSGTRLTVV.

V gene TRBV2 combines with J gene TRBJ1-2; 9 bases fit TRBD1. The CDR3 has 14 amino acids. V gave up 4 bases and J gave up 7 bases; unmatched junction bases: 7. The germline CDR1 and CDR2 sequences are SNHLY and FYNNEI. CDR3 nucleotides: TGTGCCAGCAGTGGGGTGGGACAGGGCCTTGGCTACACCTTC. Protein product: CASSGVGQGLGYTF.

Remarks on this clone: Sequence at one end of the junction differs from germline and may be a read error. This chain connects TRBV6-5 to TRBJ2-1; 9 bases line up with TRBD2. Germline assignment: CDR1 MNHEY and CDR2 SVGAGI. The CDR3 totals 14 residues. CDR3 sequence (DNA): TGCGCCTCCGACGCAGCGGGGGGACGAAATGAGCAGTTCTTC. It yields the protein CASDAAGGRNEQFF.

V is TRBV25-1 and J is TRBJ1-5, with D unresolved. The germline V and J ends were trimmed by 3 bases and 5 bases, with 8 bases remaining between them. Germline V gene sequence: CDR1 MGHDK, CDR2 SYGVNS. This CDR3 is built from 13 residues. CDR3 loop: CASSDSGDQPQHF. The CDR3 nucleotides read TGTGCCAGCAGTGATAGCGGGGATCAGCCCCAGCATTTT. Full variable domain (remainder filled in from reference TRBV25-1 and TRBJ1-5): EADIYQTPRYLVIGTGKKITLECSQTMGHDKMYWYQQDPGMELHLIHYSYGVNSTEKGDLSSESTVSRIRTEHFPLTLESARPSHTSQYLCASSDSGDQPQHFGDGTRLSIL.

As to this clone: The same CDR3 is also encoded by other DNA sequences in this sample. V gene TRBV6-5 combines with J gene TRBJ1-5, with D uncertain. V gave up 0 bases and J gave up 1 base, with 4 bases separating them. The CDR3 runs to 14 residues. The germline gives CDR1 MNHEY, CDR2 SVGAGI. This chain's CDR3 is CASSYSRSNQPQHF. DNA of the CDR3: TGTGCCAGCAGTTACTCGAGAAGCAATCAGCCCCAGCATTTT.

The genes are TRBV11-2 and TRBJ2-1, with 9 bases that match TRBD2. Germline V gives CDR1 SGHAT, CDR2 FQNNGV. The V segment lost 2 bases and the J segment 4 bases; nucleotides outside the gene matches: 3. This CDR3 is 15 amino acids long. CDR3 protein: CASSLSSGDYNEQFF. Written as DNA, the CDR3 is TGTGCCAGCAGCTTATCTAGCGGGGATTACAATGAGCAGTTCTTC.

The gene calls are TRBV5-1 and TRBJ1-5; TRBD1 matches at 8 bases. With 0 bases clipped from V and 5 bases from J, the junction kept 1 base outside the gene matches. This CDR3 contains 14 residues. Germline V CDR1 and CDR2: SGHRS, YFSETQ. The CDR3 DNA sequence: TGCGCCAGCAGCTTGGACAGGGGGGATCAGCCCCAGCATTTT. It specifies CASSLDRGDQPQHF.

The chain carries TRBV29-1 and TRBJ2-3; 9 positions agree with TRBD2. The germline V gene has CDR1 SQVTM and CDR2 ANQGSEA. The CDR3 totals 14 residues. With V trimmed by 6 bases and J by 2 bases, 6 bases remained unmatched. CDR3 in amino acids: CSVSLAGTTDTQYF. The CDR3 DNA sequence: TGCAGCGTGAGTCTAGCGGGAACCACAGATACGCAGTATTTT.

This clone has just one count. Different DNA sequences within this sample yield the same CDR3. This chain connects TRBV5-6 to TRBJ2-7; a possible D gene is TRBD1 (5 bases). The V and J ends lost 4 bases and 5 bases respectively, with 16 bases between them. This CDR3 spans 14 amino acids. The germline V gene has CDR1 SGHDT and CDR2 YYEEEE. The chain's CDR3 is CASSLFSRDNEQYF. CDR3 coding DNA: TGTGCCAGCAGCCTGTTTTCCAGGGATAACGAGCAGTACTTC. The full variable domain, with the rest looked up from reference TRBV5-6 and TRBJ2-7, is DAGVTQSPTHLIKTRGQQVTLRCSPKSGHDTVSWYQQALGQGPQFIFQYYEEEERQRGNFPDRFSGHQFPNYSSELNVNALLLGDSALYLCASSLFSRDNEQYFGPGTRLTVT.

The chain couples TRBV11-1 to TRBJ1-1; TRBD1 matches 7 bases. The CDR3 contains 15 residues. Unmatched junction bases numbered 6, after V lost 5 bases and J lost 0 bases. Germline V gene lookup returns CDR1 SGHAT and CDR2 FQDESV (reference sequence). DNA for the CDR3: TGTGCCAGCAGCGGGGGACAGACCATGAACACTGAAGCTTTCTTT. Translating gives CASSGGQTMNTEAFF.

This clone has more than one count but fewer than ten. The chain couples TRBV9 to TRBJ1-2, with D possibly being TRBD1 (5 bases). Germline values: CDR1 SGDLS, CDR2 YYNGEE. Trimming pared 6 bases from V and 4 bases from J, leaving 13 bases between. CDR3 length: 13 amino acids. For the CDR3, the DNA is TGTGCCAGCAACCTCCCCGGGGGCTATGGCTACACCTTC. Translation gives CASNLPGGYGYTF.

V gene TRBV7-9 combines with J gene TRBJ1-1; 7 nucleotides match TRBD1. CDR1 and CDR2 (germline): SEHNR, FQNEAQ (reference sequence). The J segment lost 5 bases and the V segment lost 5 bases, leaving 11 bases of the junction unmatched. This CDR3 has 15 residues. CDR3 residues: CASSTLTGYVTEAFF. The CDR3 region has the DNA TGTGCCAGCAGCACCCTGACAGGGTACGTTACTGAAGCTTTCTTT. Looking up the rest from reference TRBV7-9 and TRBJ1-1 gives the full variable domain: DTGVSQNPRHKITKRGQNVTFRCDPISEHNRLYWYRQTLGQGPEFLTYFQNEAQLEKSRLLSDRFSAERPKGSFSTLEIQRTEQGDSAMYLCASSTLTGYVTEAFFGQGTRLTVV.

The chain carries TRBV5-1 and TRBJ2-7, with D unresolved. CDR1 and CDR2 (germline): SGHRS, YFSETQ. Trimming pared 1 base from V and 6 bases from J, leaving 8 bases between. This CDR3 spans 12 amino acids. DNA for the CDR3: TGCGCCAGCAGCTTGTTCCCAGGCGAGCAGTACTTC. Amino acid sequence: CASSLFPGEQYF.

V gene TRBV4-3 combines with J gene TRBJ1-4; maybe TRBD1 (6 bases). The CDR3 extends over 16 amino acids. V was shortened by 0 bases and J by 1 base, with 9 bases between the two germline ends. CDR1 is LGHNA, CDR2 YSLEER, per germline. CDR3 bases: TGCGCCAGCAGCCAAGATCAAGGGGGAACTAATGAAAAACTGTTTTTT. Protein product: CASSQDQGGTNEKLFF.

The J gene is TRBJ2-7, the V gene TRBV19; 8 bases agree with TRBD1. Per the germline V gene, CDR1 is LNHDA and CDR2 is SQIVND (reference sequence). The CDR3 sequence is 13 residues long. V gave up 5 bases and J gave up 1 base; unmatched junction bases: 1. CDR3 DNA: TGTGCCAGTAGTGACAGGGGATCCTACGAGCAGTACTTC. It yields the protein CASSDRGSYEQYF.

The chain joins TRBV27 to TRBJ1-6, with D tentatively TRBD1 (6 bases). The CDR3 spans 14 residues. Trimming stripped 0 bases from V and 7 bases from J, with 7 bases between. CDR1 MNHEY and CDR2 SMNVEV come from the germline V gene (reference sequence). CDR3 DNA: TGTGCCAGCAGTTTATCACAGGGAAATTCACCCCTCCACTTT. This sequence encodes CASSLSQGNSPLHF.

The rearrangement joins TRBV7-3 to TRBJ1-1, with D maybe TRBD1 (5 bases). The CDR3 runs 14 residues. Germline assignment: CDR1 SGHTA and CDR2 FQGTGA. Trimming took off 5 bases at V and 3 bases at J, with 13 bases between the two ends. The CDR3 DNA reads as TGTGCCAGCAGCAAAGGGGCTGCGGACACTGAAGCTTTCTTT. It is translated as CASSKGAADTEAFF.

The chain joins TRBV29-1 to TRBJ2-1, with 10 nucleotides matching TRBD1. Losses at the gene ends were 7 bases for V and 8 bases for J; bases not matched to a gene: 8. The CDR3 runs 13 residues. Germline loops: CDR1 SQVTM, CDR2 ANQGSEA. The CDR3 DNA reads as TGCAGCGCTCCGGGACAGGGGTTTTATGAGCAGTTCTTC. It codes for CSAPGQGFYEQFF.

The rearrangement uses TRBV7-3 and TRBJ1-1, with TRBD1 as a possible D gene (5 bases). Trimming removed 2 bases at V and 4 bases at J, with 11 bases between. The CDR3 sequence is 14 residues long. CDR1 is SGHTA, CDR2 FQGTGA, per germline. Written as DNA, the CDR3 is TGTGCCAGCAGCTTACGGGGGGTCCCCACTGAAGCTTTCTTT. Its translation is CASSLRGVPTEAFF. The variable domain in full, with the rest retrieved from reference TRBV7-3 and TRBJ1-1, is GAGVSQTPSNKVTEKGKYVELRCDPISGHTALYWYRQSLGQGPEFLIYFQGTGAADDSGLPNDRFFAVRPEGSVSTLKIQRTERGDSAVYLCASSLRGVPTEAFFGQGTRLTVV.

The chain uses TRBV5-1 and TRBJ2-3; 8 bases map to TRBD1. The CDR3 has 14 amino acids. V trimming: 7 bases; J trimming: 4 bases; junction bases outside the gene matches: 8. Germline V gives CDR1 SGHRS, CDR2 YFSETQ. CDR3 in DNA: TGCGCCAGCTCTGGACAGGGATTATCAGATACGCAGTATTTT. It is translated as CASSGQGLSDTQYF.

The rearrangement uses TRBV7-9 and TRBJ2-7; 7 positions agree with TRBD1. Germline V gene lookup returns CDR1 SEHNR and CDR2 FQNEAQ (reference sequence). The ends lost 5 bases at V and 0 bases at J; junction bases unmatched: 10. This CDR3 has 16 amino acids. The CDR3 loop is CASSAHRGTLSYEQYF. The CDR3 DNA reads TGTGCCAGCAGCGCACACAGGGGAACCCTCTCCTACGAGCAGTACTTC.

The chain links TRBV18 to TRBJ1-2, with D perhaps matching TRBD1 (6 bases). CDR3 length: 17 residues. V was clipped by 3 bases and J by 3 bases, with 20 bases between them. Per germline, CDR1 KGHSH and CDR2 LQKENI. CDR3 nucleotide sequence: TGTGCCAGCTCACCGTTCCCAGCAGGACAGAGTTACTATGGCTACACCTTC. Its translation is CASSPFPAGQSYYGYTF.